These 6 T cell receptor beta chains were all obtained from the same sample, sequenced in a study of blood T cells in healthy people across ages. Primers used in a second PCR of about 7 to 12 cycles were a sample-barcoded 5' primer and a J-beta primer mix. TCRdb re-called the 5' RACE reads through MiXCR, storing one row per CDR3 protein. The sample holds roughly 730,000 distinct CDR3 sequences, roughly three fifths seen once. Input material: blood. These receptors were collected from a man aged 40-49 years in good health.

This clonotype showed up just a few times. The CDR3 nucleotides read TGTGCCAGCAGCTTCTCAGCGGGGCAGCTCTACGAGCAGTACTTC. Its protein product is CASSFSAGQLYEQYF. This chain links TRBV7-9 with TRBJ2-7, with 7 bases fitting TRBD2. This CDR3 contains 15 residues. J was trimmed by 3 bases and V by 3 bases; bases with no gene match: 8. In germline, CDR1 is SEHNR, CDR2 FQNEAQ (reference sequence).

The CDR3 reads CASSFANEQFF. In nucleotides, the CDR3 is TGTGCCAGCAGTTTTGCCAATGAGCAGTTCTTC. The chain joins TRBV12-3 or TRBV12-4 to TRBJ2-1; no firm D call. Trimming shortened V by 3 bases and J by 6 bases, and 3 bases separated the two germline ends. The CDR3 covers 11 residues.

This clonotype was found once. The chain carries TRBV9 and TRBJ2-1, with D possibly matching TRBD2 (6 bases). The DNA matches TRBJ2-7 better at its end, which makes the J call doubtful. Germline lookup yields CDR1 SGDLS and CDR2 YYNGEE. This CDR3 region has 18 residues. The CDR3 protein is CASSVAPGSSGRNNEQYF. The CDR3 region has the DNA TGTGCCAGCAGCGTAGCCCCAGGGTCCAGCGGGCGAAACAATGAGCAGTACTTC.

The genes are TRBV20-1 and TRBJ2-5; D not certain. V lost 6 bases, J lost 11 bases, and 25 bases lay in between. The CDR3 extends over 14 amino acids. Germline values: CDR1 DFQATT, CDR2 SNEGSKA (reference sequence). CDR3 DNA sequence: TGCAGTGCCCGTGTAGACCAAAAGCCCGGTGAGCAGTACTTC. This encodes CSARVDQKPGEQYF.

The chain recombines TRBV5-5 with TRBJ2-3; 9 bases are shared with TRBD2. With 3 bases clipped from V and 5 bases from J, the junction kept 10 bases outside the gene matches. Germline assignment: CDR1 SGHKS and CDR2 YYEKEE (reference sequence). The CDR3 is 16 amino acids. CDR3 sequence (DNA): TGTGCCAGCAGCTATGGGGCGGGGGGGCAAAGAGATACGCAGTATTTT. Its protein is CASSYGAGGQRDTQYF.

The CDR3 region has the DNA TGTGCCAGCAGCTCGCGGACAGAGGGGGCCTATAATTCACCCCTCCACTTT. It is translated as CASSSRTEGAYNSPLHF. The rearrangement links TRBV7-2 to TRBJ1-6; possibly TRBD1 for D (6 bases). Germline loops: CDR1 SGHTA, CDR2 FQGNSA. The CDR3 contains 17 residues. The V gene lost 4 bases and the J gene lost 2 bases, with 15 bases spanning the gap. The whole variable domain, remainder taken from reference TRBV7-2 and TRBJ1-6, is GAGVSQSPSNKVTEKGKDVELRCDPISGHTALYWYRQSLGQGLEFLIYFQGNSAPDKSGLPSDRFSAERTGGSVSTLTIQRTQQEDSAVYLCASSSRTEGAYNSPLHFGNGTRLTVT.